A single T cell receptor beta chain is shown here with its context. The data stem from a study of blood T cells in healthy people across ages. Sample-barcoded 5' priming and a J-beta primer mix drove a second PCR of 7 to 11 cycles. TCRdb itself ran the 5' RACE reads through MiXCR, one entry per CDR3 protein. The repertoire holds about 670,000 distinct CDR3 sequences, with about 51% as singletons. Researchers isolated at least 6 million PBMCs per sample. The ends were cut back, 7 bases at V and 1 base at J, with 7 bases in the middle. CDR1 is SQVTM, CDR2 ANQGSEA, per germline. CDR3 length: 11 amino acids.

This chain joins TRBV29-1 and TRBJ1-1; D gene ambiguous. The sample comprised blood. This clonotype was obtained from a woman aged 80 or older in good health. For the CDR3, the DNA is TGCAGCGACAGCTCGAACACTGAAGCTTTCTTT. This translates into CSDSSNTEAFF.